The 12 T cell receptor beta chains given below trace back to one sample, sequenced in a study of T cells in Graves' hyperthyroidism and ophthalmopathy. The TCR beta CDR3 regions underwent amplification using RNA transcripts as the source. When the TCR CDR3 underwent first-round RT-PCR, the HTBI primer set was used. MiXCR was run by TCRdb on the multiplex PCR reads, yielding one entry per CDR3 protein. The sample shows around 580,000 distinct CDR3 sequences, more than 45% of them seen only once. The sample taken for sequencing was peripheral blood or thyroid tissue (not recorded which). The origin of the receptors is a woman aged 18-29 years with Graves' hyperthyroidism.

The rearrangement joins TRBV20-1 to TRBJ1-2; 8 positions match TRBD1. The CDR3 extends over 13 amino acids. The J segment lost 8 bases and the V segment lost 5 bases, leaving 10 bases of the junction unmatched. Germline V gene sequence: CDR1 DFQATT, CDR2 SNEGSKA (reference sequence). In DNA form, the CDR3 reads TGCAGTGCTGACGGACAGGGTGCGGAGGGCTACACCTTC. It encodes CSADGQGAEGYTF.

With regard to this clonotype: Germline is not matched at one junction end, which may reflect a read error. The rearrangement uses TRBV7-7 and TRBJ2-5, with 7 nucleotides matching TRBD2. The CDR3 totals 14 residues. Per germline, CDR1 SSHAT and CDR2 FNYEAQ (reference sequence). The CDR3 coding sequence is TGTGCTAGCAGTCCCCTAGCGGTCGGCGAGACCCAGTACTTC. Translated: CASSPLAVGETQYF.

This chain connects TRBV12-5 to TRBJ2-5; D is unclear. This CDR3 has 14 amino acids. Germline V gene lookup returns CDR1 LGHNT and CDR2 FRNRAP. CDR3 loop: CASTRSGRLETQYF. In DNA form, the CDR3 reads TGTGCCAGCACCCGTAGTGGGCGTCTAGAGACCCAGTACTTC.

On this clonotype: Being one base from a much bigger clone, this may be a read error. The genes are TRBV19 and TRBJ2-2; the D gene could be TRBD1 or TRBD2 (6 bases each). The CDR3 runs 15 residues. Germline V CDR1 and CDR2: LNHDA, SQIVND (reference sequence). CDR3 residues: CASSSTRGFRRELVF. The CDR3 DNA is TGTGCCAGTAGTTCCACCAGGGGCTTCCGCCGGGAGCTGGTTTTT. The whole variable domain, remainder taken from reference TRBV19 and TRBJ2-2, is DGGITQSPKYLFRKEGQNVTLSCEQNLNHDAMYWYRQDPGQGLRLIYYSQIVNDFQKGDIAEGYSVSREKKESFPLTVTSAQKNPTAFYLCASSSTRGFRRELVFGEGSRLTVL.

This clonotype was found many times. V is TRBV6-1 and J is TRBJ1-3; D is undetermined. The germline V and J ends were trimmed by 3 bases and 2 bases, with 14 bases remaining between them. The germline V gene encodes CDR1 MNHNS and CDR2 SASEGT. The CDR3 runs to 16 residues. CDR3 in amino acids: CASSDVWGPPGNTIYF. In DNA form, the CDR3 reads TGTGCCAGCAGTGACGTTTGGGGTCCCCCTGGAAACACCATATATTTT.

Concerning this clonotype: The junction does not match germline at one end; this may be a read error. The chain is built from TRBV2 and TRBJ1-6, with D hard to call. The CDR3 has 16 residues. CDR1 and CDR2 (germline): SNHLY, FYNNEI. CDR3 nucleotide sequence: TGTGCCAGCAGTCCCAGACTAGGCACCTCTAATTCACTCCTCCACTTT. This gives the protein CASSPRLGTSNSLLHF.

This clonotype has ten or more counts. CDR3 nucleotides: TGTGCCAGCAGCCCACGGGACGGAAGATATGGCTACACCTTC. Its protein product is CASSPRDGRYGYTF. V is TRBV7-2 and J is TRBJ1-2; tentatively, D is TRBD1 (5 bases). Trimming took off 5 bases at V and 5 bases at J, with 15 bases between the two ends. Germline V CDR1 and CDR2: SGHTA, FQGNSA. The CDR3 is made up of 14 amino acids.

The genes are TRBV10-3 and TRBJ1-1; D is ambiguous. The length of the CDR3 is 11 residues. Between the trimmed V and J ends, which lost 4 bases and 6 bases, there was a span of 6 bases. In germline, CDR1 is ENHRY, CDR2 SYGVKD. The CDR3: CAISGVSEAFF. The CDR3 region has the DNA TGTGCCATCAGTGGGGTGTCTGAAGCTTTCTTT.

This clonotype was found a few times. The rearrangement joins TRBV10-3 to TRBJ2-2, with D hard to call. The V end lost 3 bases, the J end lost 7 bases, and 6 bases lay between the germline ends. The CDR3 covers 12 residues. Looked up from germline, CDR1 is ENHRY and CDR2 is SYGVKD. The CDR3 loop is CAISDYSGELFF. Written as DNA, the CDR3 is TGTGCCATCAGTGACTATAGCGGGGAGCTGTTTTTT.

This chain connects TRBV18 to TRBJ1-2, with D possibly TRBD1 on 6 matching bases. Looked up from germline, CDR1 is KGHSH and CDR2 is LQKENI. Trimming took off 6 bases at V and 6 bases at J, with 20 bases between the two ends. This CDR3 has 15 residues. CDR3 sequence reads: CASSLYKTGTDGYTF. The CDR3 DNA is TGTGCCAGCTCTCTCTACAAGACAGGCACCGATGGCTACACCTTC.

The chain joins TRBV2 to TRBJ1-2, with D possibly TRBD1 on 6 matching bases. This CDR3 is built from 13 residues. Germline V CDR1 and CDR2: SNHLY, FYNNEI. V was trimmed by 4 bases and J by 4 bases, leaving 10 bases between them. The CDR3 nucleotides read TGTGCCAGCAGTGTATGGACAGTCTATGGCTACACCTTC. Encoded protein: CASSVWTVYGYTF.

This chain joins TRBV2 and TRBJ2-5; 7 nucleotides match TRBD1. With 6 bases clipped from V and 11 bases from J, the junction kept 15 bases outside the gene matches. The CDR3 is 14 residues long. The germline V gene has CDR1 SNHLY and CDR2 FYNNEI. The CDR3 is CASSQDRSRDTQYF. The CDR3 DNA reads TGTGCCAGCAGCCAGGACAGGTCCAGGGATACGCAGTACTTC. The whole variable domain, filled in from reference TRBV2 and TRBJ2-5, reads EPEVTQTPSHQVTQMGQEVILRCVPISNHLYFYWYRQILGQKVEFLVSFYNNEISEKSEIFDDQFSVERPDGSNFTLKIRSTKLEDSAMYFCASSQDRSRDTQYFGPGTRLLVL.